The T cell receptor beta chain described here comes from a study of T cell changes during pregnancy in multiple sclerosis. After removal of 3 bases from V and 4 bases from J, the junction contained 3 bases not matched to a gene. The CDR3 is made up of 14 amino acids. Germline CDR1 and CDR2: MNHEY and SMNVEV (reference sequence). Data came from immunoSEQ multiplex PCR; TCRdb stores just in-frame clones and leaves some out. The data show tens of thousands of clones, roughly 89% seen once. The sequences come from CD8+ T cells from peripheral blood mononuclear cells, collected in the second trimester of pregnancy. The rearrangement links TRBV27 to TRBJ2-1, with 7 bases matching TRBD1. The TCR was taken from a female donor with multiple sclerosis, enrolled in a pregnancy study. CDR3 bases: TGTGCCAGCAGTTTTAGGGACAGTTACAATGAGCAGTTCTTC. Translated, it gives CASSFRDSYNEQFF.